This TCR beta chain was captured by sequencing in a study of CD8 T cells in ankylosing spondylitis. Whole-study findings and limits: Past research had described some motif variants in reactive arthritis synovial fluid and blood. According to the report, clones linked to the disease were significantly enriched in matched synovial fluid samples taken from ankylosing spondylitis patients. Among TCR beta sequences, a motif of under 10 highly homologous variants appeared characteristic of ankylosing spondylitis blood.

This clonotype was counted between two and nine times. The target antigen is unknown. The CDR3 is 12 amino acids. After removal of 5 bases from V and 5 bases from J, the junction contained 1 base not matched to a gene. CDR1 and CDR2 (germline): SQVTM, ANQGSEA. With molecular barcodes, quantitative 5'-RACE was used to make the TCR beta libraries. TCRdb independently ran MiXCR on the 5' RACE reads; one entry per CDR3 protein. The data hold 350,000 to 550,000 distinct CDR3 sequences, with roughly 27% observed a single time. This receptor was obtained from a male donor with ankylosing spondylitis. The sequenced material came from blood, either unsorted or a sorted T cell fraction (not recorded which). The genes are TRBV29-1 and TRBJ1-5; 9 bases line up with TRBD1. In DNA form, the CDR3 reads TGCAGCGTTCGGACAGGGGATCAGCCCCAGCATTTT. Its protein product is CSVRTGDQPQHF.